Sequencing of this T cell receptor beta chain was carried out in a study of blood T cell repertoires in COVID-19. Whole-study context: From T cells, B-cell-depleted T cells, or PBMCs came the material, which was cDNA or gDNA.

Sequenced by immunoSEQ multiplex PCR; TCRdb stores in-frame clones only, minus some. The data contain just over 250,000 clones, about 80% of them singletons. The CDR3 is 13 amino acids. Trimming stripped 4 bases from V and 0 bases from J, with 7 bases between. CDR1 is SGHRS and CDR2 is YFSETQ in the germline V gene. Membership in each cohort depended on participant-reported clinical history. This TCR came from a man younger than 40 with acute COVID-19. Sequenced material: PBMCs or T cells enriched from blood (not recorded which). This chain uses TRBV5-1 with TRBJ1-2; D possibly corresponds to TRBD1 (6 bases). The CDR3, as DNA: TGCGCCAGCAGCAGGGGGACTAACTATGGCTACACCTTC. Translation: CASSRGTNYGYTF.